The entry that follows covers one TCR beta chain sequence. Its antigen is unknown. Germline CDR1 and CDR2: SGHVS and FQNEAQ. The CDR3 is made up of 15 amino acids. V was trimmed by 1 base and J by 4 bases, leaving 11 bases between them. This specimen belongs to a study of radiation and T cells in renal cell carcinoma. Regarding the study as a whole: Baseline intratumoral clonotype presence is unknown without pretreatment biopsies. From baseline, blood top tumor clonotypes peaked at 2 weeks post-radiation.

Using immunoSEQ multiplex PCR, the repertoire was profiled, and TCRdb retains in-frame clones only, with some absent. The profile shows 110,000 to 150,000 clones, roughly 90% of them singletons. As for time point: baseline pretreatment blood. Treatment meaning: 15 Gy SBRT to primary tumor, nephrectomy 4 weeks later. Serial blood draws occurred at baseline and 2 and 4 weeks post-SBRT. The tumor was a clear cell renal cell carcinoma. The chain has TRBV7-8 and TRBJ2-1, with a possible D match to TRBD1 (6 bases). This material consisted of blood, taken from a patient whose treatment included radiotherapy and nephrectomy. The TCR was taken from a woman aged 50 to 60 with renal cell carcinoma. CDR3: CASSLGSGTYNEQFF. For the CDR3, the DNA is TGTGCCAGCAGCTTAGGATCGGGGACATACAATGAGCAGTTCTTC.